The 20 T cell receptor beta chains presented below share a single source sample, sequenced in a study of T-cell memory formation after mild COVID-19 (dated by TCRdb to the early 2020s). Library generation was performed with 5' RACE. Instrument used: Illumina NovaSeq 6000. Clones were called with MiXCR by TCRdb after fastp trimmed the public reads at Q25, and only in-frame beta chains were retained. Duplicate CDR3 protein sequences are folded into a single record with the most common DNA and genes. The sample table holds approximately 500,000 distinct CDR3 sequences, of which around a quarter were seen once. Around an eighth of the sample goes to the ten largest clones. The sample consisted of PBMCs or a T cell subset sorted from them (not recorded which). The source is an adult woman who had mild COVID-19 (a few samples of this study predate the infection). The sample titles of this study are shuffled in the database, so cell type and time point are left out; the donor was told from shared clones.

There are a few counts of this clonotype. V and J are TRBV6-6 and TRBJ1-1; D gene unclear. Germline values: CDR1 MNHNY, CDR2 SVGAGI (reference sequence). The CDR3 covers 11 residues. Trimming pared 8 bases from V and 6 bases from J, leaving 10 bases between. The CDR3 here is CASESRSEAFF. CDR3 DNA sequence: TGTGCCAGCGAGAGTAGGTCTGAAGCTTTCTTT.

The chain couples TRBV5-5 to TRBJ1-2, with D hard to call. The CDR3 extends over 16 amino acids. The V gene's germline CDR1 is SGHKS and CDR2 YYEKEE (reference sequence). Trimming cost V 4 bases and J 6 bases, with 22 bases left between them. CDR3 nucleotide sequence: TGTGCCAGCAGCCCTCAGGTCATCTTCCCCGCTGATGGCTACACCTTC. This gives the protein CASSPQVIFPADGYTF.

This clonotype has ten or more counts. The chain joins TRBV20-1 to TRBJ2-2; no clear D gene. CDR1 and CDR2 from the germline V gene are DFQATT and SNEGSKA (reference sequence). The CDR3 runs to 13 residues. The V gene lost 5 bases and the J gene lost 4 bases, with 11 bases spanning the gap. The CDR3 is CSAQTRATGELFF. The CDR3 nucleotides are TGCAGTGCTCAAACAAGGGCCACCGGGGAGCTGTTTTTT.

This clonotype was counted between two and nine times. This chain uses TRBV14 with TRBJ2-5, with 12 positions matching TRBD1. The CDR3 loop spans 16 amino acids. Germline V gene lookup returns CDR1 SGHDN and CDR2 FVKESK. The V and J ends lost 6 bases and 5 bases, in that order; junction bases with no gene match: 10. In nucleotides, the CDR3 is TGTGCCAGCAGTTCCGGGACAGGGGGCTATGGGGAGACCCAGTACTTC. It specifies CASSSGTGGYGETQYF. Looking up the rest from reference TRBV14 and TRBJ2-5 gives the full variable domain: EAGVTQFPSHSVIEKGQTVTLRCDPISGHDNLYWYRRVMGKEIKFLLHFVKESKQDESGMPNNRFLAERTGGTYSTLKVQPAELEDSGVYFCASSSGTGGYGETQYFGPGTRLLVL.

In its sample, this clonotype was seen a few times. The chain carries TRBV12-3 or TRBV12-4 and TRBJ2-6; 11 bases map to TRBD1. The CDR3 totals 18 residues. V lost 5 bases to trimming and J lost 4 bases; unmatched junction nucleotides: 10. In DNA form, the CDR3 reads TGTGCCAGCAGTCCCTCCGGGACAGGGGGATCCGGGGCCAACGTCCTGACTTTC. It translates to CASSPSGTGGSGANVLTF.

In its sample, this clonotype was seen a few times. The genes are TRBV12-3 or TRBV12-4 and TRBJ1-5; D remains unclear. The CDR3 has 12 amino acids. V was pared by 5 bases and J by 13 bases, with 15 bases between. The CDR3 sequence: CASSPNGGLQHF. The CDR3 coding sequence is TGTGCCAGCAGTCCCAATGGTGGGCTACAGCATTTT.

This sequence joins TRBV27 and TRBJ1-1; no definite D call. Germline V lookup: CDR1 MNHEY, CDR2 SMNVEV (reference sequence). The CDR3 extends over 13 amino acids. V gave up 5 bases and J gave up 6 bases, with 13 bases separating them. CDR3 sequence: CASSGGLVAEAFF. Here the CDR3 DNA reads TGTGCCAGCAGTGGAGGACTTGTCGCTGAAGCTTTCTTT.

This clonotype was counted between two and nine times. V gene TRBV29-1 combines with J gene TRBJ2-3, with 10 bases lining up with TRBD2. CDR1 is SQVTM, CDR2 ANQGSEA, per germline. V lost 4 bases to trimming and J lost 2 bases; unmatched junction nucleotides: 6. The CDR3 runs 15 residues. This CDR3 is CSVAHSGGLTDTQYF. CDR3 DNA: TGCAGCGTTGCCCATAGCGGGGGGCTCACAGATACGCAGTATTTT.

This clonotype has more than one count but fewer than ten. The chain combines TRBV5-1 with TRBJ2-3; TRBD2 aligns across 11 bases. The CDR3 totals 16 residues. Germline V lookup: CDR1 SGHRS, CDR2 YFSETQ. Trimming cost V 6 bases and J 2 bases; bases outside gene matches: 8. DNA of the CDR3: TGCGCCAGCAAGTCCCTAGCGGGGGGAACCACAGATACGCAGTATTTT. It encodes CASKSLAGGTTDTQYF.

The chain links TRBV20-1 to TRBJ2-5; 9 nucleotides line up with TRBD2. Trimming took 0 bases from V and 5 from J; bases not matched to a gene: 13. Per the germline V gene, CDR1 is DFQATT and CDR2 is SNEGSKA (reference sequence). CDR3 length: 17 amino acids. The CDR3 spells CSARDPLVAGVEETQYF. The CDR3 bases are TGCAGTGCTAGAGACCCATTGGTAGCGGGAGTGGAGGAGACCCAGTACTTC.

V and J are TRBV12-3 or TRBV12-4 and TRBJ1-1; D remains unclear. V was cut by 7 bases and J by 11 bases, with 20 bases left in between. CDR3 size: 13 residues. The CDR3 is CASTPSLAGGAFF. CDR3 DNA: TGTGCCAGCACCCCTAGTCTGGCCGGTGGGGCTTTCTTT.

In this sample, this clonotype turned up a few times. The V gene is TRBV11-3, the J gene TRBJ2-3; the match to TRBD2 covers 8 bases. The CDR3 extends over 14 amino acids. CDR1 and CDR2 (germline): SGHNT, YENEEA. The J segment lost 5 bases and the V segment lost 5 bases, leaving 6 bases of the junction unmatched. DNA for the CDR3: TGTGCCAGCAGCCGAAGCGGGAGTCAAGATACGCAGTATTTT. Protein: CASSRSGSQDTQYF.

The chain couples TRBV20-1 to TRBJ2-1; D unresolved. V lost 0 bases and J 9 bases, leaving 6 bases between the germline ends. Germline values: CDR1 DFQATT, CDR2 SNEGSKA (reference sequence). CDR3 length: 11 residues. In nucleotides, the CDR3 is TGCAGTGCTAGAGATAACACTGAGCAGTTCTTC. Its protein product is CSARDNTEQFF.

This chain links TRBV3-1 with TRBJ2-2; 11 bases are a match to TRBD2. Germline CDR1 and CDR2: LGHDT and YNNKEL (reference sequence). J gave up 4 bases and V 4 bases, and 11 bases lay outside the gene matches. The CDR3 runs to 18 residues. The CDR3 spells CASSPLLALAGVTGELFF. The CDR3 region has the DNA TGTGCCAGCAGCCCCCTTCTAGCACTAGCGGGAGTCACCGGGGAGCTGTTTTTT. The variable domain in full, with the rest retrieved from reference TRBV3-1 and TRBJ2-2, is DTAVSQTPKYLVTQMGNDKSIKCEQNLGHDTMYWYKQDSKKFLKIMFSYNNKELIINETVPNRFSPKSPDKAHLNLHINSLELGDSAVYFCASSPLLALAGVTGELFFGEGSRLTVL.

A few counts support this clonotype. The chain carries TRBV30 and TRBJ1-2; D is possibly TRBD1 (5 bases). The germline V gene has CDR1 GTSNPN and CDR2 SVGIG (reference sequence). There are 11 residues in the CDR3. V lost 7 bases and J 4 bases, leaving 10 bases between the germline ends. The CDR3 here is CASGPLYGYTF. The CDR3 DNA sequence: TGTGCCTCGGGACCTCTCTATGGCTACACCTTC.

Points on this clonotype: A read error is possible here, since a much larger clone lies one base away. The V and J genes are TRBV12-3 or TRBV12-4 and TRBJ2-3; 9 positions match TRBD1. This CDR3 is 14 amino acids long. V shed 6 bases and J 3 bases; nucleotides not matched to a gene: 4. The CDR3 sequence is CASSTGTGTDTQYF. Written as DNA, the CDR3 is TGTGCCAGCAGCACCGGGACAGGGACAGATACGCAGTATTTT.

This clonotype was observed a few times. V and J are TRBV24-1 and TRBJ2-2; no clear D gene. This CDR3 region has 15 residues. With 0 bases removed from V and 0 bases from J, the gap between germline ends came to 4 bases. The germline V gene has CDR1 KGHDR and CDR2 SFDVKD. CDR3 coding DNA: TGTGCCACCAGTGATTTGACAGCGAACACCGGGGAGCTGTTTTTT. It is translated as CATSDLTANTGELFF.

This chain links TRBV5-1 with TRBJ2-3, with 7 bases aligning to TRBD2. CDR3 length: 15 residues. Germline loops: CDR1 SGHRS, CDR2 YFSETQ. V trimming: 4 bases; J trimming: 2 bases; junction bases outside the gene matches: 7. The chain's CDR3 is CASSPDGGTTDTQYF. In nucleotides, the CDR3 is TGCGCCAGCAGCCCAGACGGGGGGACCACAGATACGCAGTATTTT.

The sample holds a few counts of this clonotype. The chain links TRBV27 to TRBJ1-6; 9 positions match TRBD1. V shed 6 bases and J 3 bases; nucleotides not matched to a gene: 6. The germline gives CDR1 MNHEY, CDR2 SMNVEV (reference sequence). The CDR3 totals 16 residues. CDR3 bases: TGTGCCAGCAGCCGCGACAGGGGGGGCTATAATTCACCCCTCCACTTT. Encoded protein: CASSRDRGGYNSPLHF.

A few counts support this clonotype. The V call is TRBV7-9, the J call TRBJ2-5, with D possibly being TRBD2 (5 bases). Per the germline V gene, CDR1 is SEHNR and CDR2 is FQNEAQ (reference sequence). The CDR3 is 15 residues long. Trimming took 0 bases from V and 5 from J, leaving 13 bases between them. As DNA, the CDR3 is TGTGCCAGCAGCTTAGCTGAGCTAGCCGGGGAGACCCAGTACTTC. It encodes CASSLAELAGETQYF.